This passage covers 15 T cell receptor beta chains from one sample sequenced in a study of cytomegalovirus exposure and HLA in healthy donors. The data were produced by immunoSEQ multiplex PCR, yet TCRdb's version contains in-frame clones alone and is incomplete. The sample yields fewer than 130,000 clones, over 75% seen once. Sequenced: PBMCs. The receptors were sampled from a woman in her twenties or thirties in good health and CMV-seropositive.

The genes are TRBV10-3 and TRBJ2-1, with TRBD2 identical over 10 bases. V was clipped by 7 bases and J by 4 bases; unmatched bases: 7. The CDR3 covers 15 residues. Germline-derived CDR1 and CDR2 are ENHRY and SYGVKD. The CDR3 loop reads CAINRSGGAYNEQFF. The CDR3 DNA sequence: TGTGCCATCAATCGGAGCGGGGGGGCTTACAATGAGCAGTTCTTC.

J is TRBJ2-7 and V is TRBV7-2, with 12 bases that match TRBD2. CDR3 length: 14 residues. CDR1 and CDR2 (germline): SGHTA, FQGNSA. V lost 5 bases, J lost 7 bases, and 6 bases stayed unmatched. The CDR3 coding sequence is TGTGCCAGCAGCCCAAGGACTAGCGGGGTTGAGCAGTACTTC. As protein: CASSPRTSGVEQYF.

This chain uses TRBV10-1 with TRBJ2-1; weak D call: TRBD2 (5 bases). Germline V lookup: CDR1 WNHNN, CDR2 SYGVQD (reference sequence). Trimming shortened V by 7 bases and J by 2 bases, and 9 bases separated the two germline ends. CDR3 length: 13 amino acids. As DNA, the CDR3 is TGCGCCAGCAATCAGCGGCCCTACAATGAGCAGTTCTTC. Its protein product is CASNQRPYNEQFF.

The chain couples TRBV19 to TRBJ2-1; possibly TRBD2 for D (6 bases). V was shortened by 3 bases and J by 3 bases, with 12 bases between the two germline ends. The CDR3 loop spans 15 amino acids. In germline, CDR1 is LNHDA, CDR2 SQIVND (reference sequence). For the CDR3, the DNA is TGTGCCAGTAGTATTGGGGGGTCGCTCTACAATGAGCAGTTCTTC. Protein sequence: CASSIGGSLYNEQFF. Looking up the rest from reference TRBV19 and TRBJ2-1 gives the full variable domain: DGGITQSPKYLFRKEGQNVTLSCEQNLNHDAMYWYRQDPGQGLRLIYYSQIVNDFQKGDIAEGYSVSREKKESFPLTVTSAQKNPTAFYLCASSIGGSLYNEQFFGPGTRLTVL.

The chain is built from TRBV30 and TRBJ1-2; D is possibly TRBD1 (6 bases). The CDR3 contains 12 residues. Trimming left V 5 bases short and J 4 bases short, with 11 bases between. Germline-derived CDR1 and CDR2 are GTSNPN and SVGIG (reference sequence). The CDR3 loop is CAWGQIGYGYTF. Written as DNA, the CDR3 is TGTGCCTGGGGACAGATCGGCTATGGCTACACCTTC.

This rearrangement joins TRBV6-1 to TRBJ1-1; D remains ambiguous. V was shortened by 2 bases and J by 4 bases, with 11 bases between the two germline ends. Germline CDR1 reads MNHNS; CDR2 reads SASEGT. This CDR3 is 14 amino acids long. DNA for the CDR3: TGTGCCAGCAGTGAACGTCGGAGTTCCACTGAAGCTTTCTTT. Its translation: CASSERRSSTEAFF.

The chain has TRBV28 and TRBJ1-1, with 8 bases identical to TRBD1. The CDR3 runs 14 residues. Trimming at V came to 2 bases and at J to 6 bases, leaving 5 bases not matched to a gene. Per germline, CDR1 MDHEN and CDR2 SYDVKM. CDR3 amino acids: CASSLSRGLAEAFF. DNA of the CDR3: TGTGCCAGCAGTTTAAGCAGGGGGCTTGCTGAAGCTTTCTTT.

The rearrangement uses TRBV5-6 and TRBJ2-7; 11 positions match TRBD1. The CDR3 length is 16 residues. V was clipped by 3 bases and J by 5 bases; unmatched bases: 10. In germline, CDR1 is SGHDT, CDR2 YYEEEE. Here the CDR3 DNA reads TGTGCCAGCAGCTCCTTTGGGACAGGGGGGTCTCACGAGCAGTACTTC. Amino acids: CASSSFGTGGSHEQYF.

J is TRBJ2-1 and V is TRBV7-2; tentatively, D is TRBD2 (6 bases). This CDR3 is built from 9 residues. From germline, CDR1 is SGHTA and CDR2 FQGNSA. The V gene lost 8 bases and the J gene lost 13 bases, with 9 bases spanning the gap. CDR3 bases: TGTGCCAGCGGGGGGTTCCAGTTCTTC. This codes for CASGGFQFF.

The gene calls are TRBV18 and TRBJ1-5; TRBD1 matches at 10 bases. With V trimmed by 4 bases and J by 2 bases, 2 bases remained unmatched. CDR3 length: 15 residues. Germline-derived CDR1 and CDR2 are KGHSH and LQKENI. CDR3 coding DNA: TGTGCCAGCTCACAAGGACAGGGGGGCAATCAGCCCCAGCATTTT. This codes for CASSQGQGGNQPQHF.

This chain connects TRBV19 to TRBJ2-7; perhaps TRBD1 as D (5 bases). Per the germline V gene, CDR1 is LNHDA and CDR2 is SQIVND (reference sequence). Trimming shortened V by 4 bases and J by 3 bases, and 7 bases separated the two germline ends. The CDR3 is 12 residues long. CDR3 coding DNA: TGTGCCAGTAGTAGAGACAGCTACGAGCAGTACTTC. Translated, it gives CASSRDSYEQYF.

The chain joins TRBV6-1 to TRBJ2-3; a weak D match, TRBD2 (6 bases). Germline assignment: CDR1 MNHNS and CDR2 SASEGT. V lost 4 bases and J lost 2, with 19 bases in between. The CDR3 length is 17 residues. The CDR3 sequence is CASSVGTFSPYTDTQYF. The DNA of the CDR3 is TGTGCCAGCAGTGTTGGGACTTTTAGCCCCTACACAGATACGCAGTATTTT.

V gene TRBV5-1 combines with J gene TRBJ1-2; D unclear. The V and J ends lost 0 bases and 8 bases respectively, with 11 bases between them. Germline V lookup: CDR1 SGHRS, CDR2 YFSETQ. This CDR3 is 13 amino acids long. In nucleotides, the CDR3 is TGCGCCAGCAGCTTGGATGGGCCTCGGGGCTACACCTTC. Protein product: CASSLDGPRGYTF.

This clone appeared once. An end of the junction differs from the germline gene, which may be a read error. The chain couples TRBV5-6 to TRBJ2-1; D not certain. The CDR3 loop spans 11 amino acids. CDR1 and CDR2 from the germline V gene are SGHDT and YYEEEE. The chain's CDR3 is CASSVYSEQFF. CDR3 coding DNA: TGTGCCAGCAGCGTGTACAGTGAGCAGTTCTTC.

This rearrangement joins TRBV7-9 to TRBJ2-2; TRBD2 matches 11 bases. The germline CDR1 and CDR2 sequences are SEHNR and FQNEAQ (reference sequence). Trimming at V came to 5 bases and at J to 4 bases, leaving 6 bases not matched to a gene. The length of the CDR3 is 16 residues. The CDR3 here is CASSNSGRAGTGELFF. The CDR3 DNA sequence: TGTGCCAGCAGCAATAGCGGGAGGGCCGGCACCGGGGAGCTGTTTTTT. Based on the CDR3 plus reference TRBV7-9 and TRBJ2-2, the full variable domain is DTGVSQNPRHKITKRGQNVTFRCDPISEHNRLYWYRQTLGQGPEFLTYFQNEAQLEKSRLLSDRFSAERPKGSFSTLEIQRTEQGDSAMYLCASSNSGRAGTGELFFGEGSRLTVL.